These 20 T cell receptor beta chains came from one sample sequenced in a study of blood T cells in healthy people across ages (dated by TCRdb to the mid-2010s). The method was 5' RACE. TCRdb shows the sequencer as Illumina HiSeq 2500. A second 7 to 11 cycle PCR used a sample-barcoded 5' primer and a J-beta primer mix. TCRdb trimmed public reads at Q25 via fastp, called clones via MiXCR and kept in-frame beta chains. CDR3 protein sequences are deduplicated, and each keeps its most common genes and DNA. The sample table shows some 290,000 distinct CDR3 sequences, and roughly 26% are seen once. The ten largest clones add up to 29% of the sample. Sequenced sample: blood. The receptors were gathered from a woman aged 70 to 79 in good health.

The chain employs TRBV2 and TRBJ2-7, with D perhaps TRBD1 (6 bases). The CDR3 contains 14 residues. V gave up 6 bases and J gave up 3 bases, with 15 bases separating them. The germline V gene encodes CDR1 SNHLY and CDR2 FYNNEI. The CDR3 bases are TGTGCCAGCAGCGCACAGGACAGAGACTACGAGCAGTACTTC. Its protein is CASSAQDRDYEQYF.

This chain uses TRBV5-1 with TRBJ2-2; 7 bases match TRBD2. Trimming removed 1 base from V and 3 bases from J; junction bases left unmatched: 6. Germline-derived CDR1 and CDR2 are SGHRS and YFSETQ. The CDR3 is made up of 16 amino acids. CDR3 coding DNA: TGCGCCAGCAGCTTGCAATGGGGGGGAGACACCGGGGAGCTGTTTTTT. It specifies CASSLQWGGDTGELFF.

The table lists this clonotype with a few counts. V and J are TRBV6-5 and TRBJ2-7; 7 bases align to TRBD1. The CDR3 is made up of 15 amino acids. V gave up 0 bases and J gave up 0 bases; unmatched junction bases: 2. Per germline, CDR1 MNHEY and CDR2 SVGAGI. The CDR3 nucleotides are TGTGCCAGCAGTTACTCATACAGGGGCTCCTACGAGCAGTACTTC. This gives the protein CASSYSYRGSYEQYF.

The V and J genes are TRBV27 and TRBJ2-7, with TRBD1 matching 7 bases. The CDR3 contains 13 residues. J lost 3 bases, V lost 5 bases, and 4 bases had no gene match. Germline V lookup: CDR1 MNHEY, CDR2 SMNVEV (reference sequence). DNA of the CDR3: TGTGCCAGCAGTCCCGACAGGGTCTACGAGCAGTACTTC. This encodes CASSPDRVYEQYF.

The rearrangement joins TRBV20-1 to TRBJ2-2, with 10 bases fitting TRBD2. Germline V gene lookup returns CDR1 DFQATT and CDR2 SNEGSKA (reference sequence). This CDR3 contains 16 residues. V dropped 4 bases and J dropped 1; count of bases not matched to a gene: 6. This chain's CDR3 is CSATSIAGGNTGELFF. The CDR3 DNA sequence: TGCAGTGCTACTAGCATAGCGGGAGGGAACACCGGGGAGCTGTTTTTT.

This clonotype was seen only a few times. The J gene is TRBJ1-3, the V gene TRBV29-1; D call uncertain. Germline V gene sequence: CDR1 SQVTM, CDR2 ANQGSEA. This CDR3 has 14 amino acids. Deletions cut 4 bases from V and 0 bases from J, with 10 bases between. CDR3 residues: CSVVAENSGNTIYF. Written as DNA, the CDR3 is TGCAGCGTTGTGGCGGAAAACTCTGGAAACACCATATATTTT.

The chain employs TRBV20-1 and TRBJ2-5, with TRBD1 matching over 8 bases. The germline gives CDR1 DFQATT, CDR2 SNEGSKA (reference sequence). This CDR3 is built from 12 residues. Trimming cost V 6 bases and J 3 bases; bases outside gene matches: 3. The CDR3, as DNA: TGCAGTGCCGCGGACAGGGAAGAGACCCAGTACTTC. It yields the protein CSAADREETQYF.

V gene TRBV5-1 combines with J gene TRBJ2-5; TRBD1 is a possible D gene (6 bases). The assigned J gene may be wrong: the sequence end matches TRBJ2-7 better. Germline lookup yields CDR1 SGHRS and CDR2 YFSETQ. CDR3 size: 13 residues. The CDR3 region is CASSSSPGDEQYF. For the CDR3, the DNA is TGCGCCAGCAGCTCCTCCCCAGGGGACGAGCAGTACTTC.

This clonotype has only a few counts. The chain recombines TRBV12-3 or TRBV12-4 with TRBJ2-7, with D uncertain. CDR3 length: 12 residues. The V end was cut by 2 bases, the J end by 5 bases, with 7 bases between. For the CDR3, the DNA is TGTGCCAGCAGTTTATTCCGGGACGAGCAGTACTTC. The encoded protein is CASSLFRDEQYF.

This clonotype was recorded once. J is TRBJ2-3 and V is TRBV3-1; TRBD2 aligns across 8 bases. The ends lost 4 bases at V and 1 base at J; junction bases unmatched: 4. CDR1 is LGHDT and CDR2 is YNNKEL in the germline V gene (reference sequence). The CDR3 has 15 residues. The CDR3 sequence is CASSPRGDGTDTQYF. The CDR3 DNA reads TGTGCCAGCAGCCCGCGGGGGGACGGCACAGATACGCAGTATTTT.

In this sample, this clonotype turned up a few times. This chain uses TRBV11-2 with TRBJ2-1, with D possibly being TRBD1 or TRBD2 (5 bases each). The ends were cut back, 4 bases at V and 4 bases at J, with 14 bases in the middle. The CDR3 covers 15 residues. The germline V gene has CDR1 SGHAT and CDR2 FQNNGV. CDR3 residues: CASSSTRGPYNEQFF. Written as DNA, the CDR3 is TGTGCCAGCAGCTCCACGAGGGGACCTTACAATGAGCAGTTCTTC.

This clonotype has only a few counts. This chain joins TRBV29-1 and TRBJ2-3; 10 nucleotides agree with TRBD2. J lost 6 bases, V lost 5 bases, and 8 bases had no gene match. The CDR3 loop spans 14 amino acids. CDR1 SQVTM and CDR2 ANQGSEA come from the germline V gene. Here the CDR3 reads CSVSGTSVGDTQYF. CDR3 in DNA: TGCAGCGTTTCCGGGACTAGCGTGGGGGATACGCAGTATTTT.

The chain recombines TRBV10-1 with TRBJ2-7; possible D gene TRBD1, 5 bases. V gave up 7 bases and J gave up 3 bases, with 13 bases separating them. The CDR3 length is 13 residues. Germline CDR1 and CDR2: WNHNN and SYGVQD (reference sequence). For the CDR3, the DNA is TGCGCCAGCAACCAGGGCCTCGGCTACGAGCAGTACTTC. Amino acid sequence: CASNQGLGYEQYF.

To note about this clonotype: This clone may be a read error of a much larger clone one base away. CDR3 nucleotides: TGCGGTGCTAGGGAGCAGGGGGCTGAAAAACTGTTTTTT. Translation: CGAREQGAEKLFF. The V gene is TRBV20-1, the J gene TRBJ1-4; 8 bases are shared with TRBD1. CDR1 is DFQATT, CDR2 SNEGSKA, per germline (reference sequence). The CDR3 spans 13 residues.

The chain couples TRBV28 to TRBJ2-3; D is ambiguous. The CDR3 has 13 residues. Germline values: CDR1 MDHEN, CDR2 SYDVKM. V was clipped by 5 bases and J by 5 bases, with 11 bases between them. The CDR3 nucleotides read TGTGCCAGCAGTCCCCAAGTTCGAGATACGCAGTATTTT. It codes for CASSPQVRDTQYF.

The J gene is TRBJ2-5, the V gene TRBV7-2, with 8 bases lining up with TRBD2. The CDR3 extends over 16 amino acids. Germline lookup yields CDR1 SGHTA and CDR2 FQGNSA. After removal of 5 bases from V and 4 bases from J, the junction contained 12 bases not matched to a gene. This CDR3 reads CASSRLGSGGGETQYF. The CDR3 bases are TGTGCCAGCAGCCGACTTGGCAGCGGGGGCGGAGAGACCCAGTACTTC.

There are a few counts of this clonotype. The chain joins TRBV20-1 to TRBJ2-3, with 10 bases identical to TRBD2. V dropped 7 bases and J dropped 4; count of bases not matched to a gene: 5. Germline CDR1 reads DFQATT; CDR2 reads SNEGSKA (reference sequence). The CDR3 consists of 13 residues. The CDR3 region has the DNA TGCAGTGGGGTACTAGCGGGGTCAGATACGCAGTATTTT. Amino acids: CSGVLAGSDTQYF.

This clonotype was counted a few times. V usage is TRBV29-1 and J usage is TRBJ2-1; 7 nucleotides align to TRBD1. CDR1 SQVTM and CDR2 ANQGSEA come from the germline V gene. This CDR3 has 13 amino acids. Trimming removed 7 bases from V and 5 bases from J; junction bases left unmatched: 8. The CDR3 coding sequence is TGCAGCGCTCGACAGGGCCAGGACAATGAGCAGTTCTTC. Translating gives CSARQGQDNEQFF.

This chain joins TRBV5-8 and TRBJ2-3, with TRBD2 matching 11 bases. Trimming at V came to 4 bases and at J to 2 bases, leaving 9 bases not matched to a gene. The CDR3 spans 17 residues. Per germline, CDR1 SGHTS and CDR2 YDEGEE. The CDR3, as DNA: TGTGCCAGCAGCCGATACCGACTAGCGGGACCCACAGATACGCAGTATTTT. Translation: CASSRYRLAGPTDTQYF.

This chain joins TRBV10-2 and TRBJ2-7; D unclear. Trimming removed 8 bases from V and 4 bases from J, with 15 bases in between. Germline loops: CDR1 WSHSY, CDR2 SAAADI. CDR3 length: 13 residues. The CDR3 DNA is TGCGCCAGCGGAGATCCAGTTTTATACGAGCAGTACTTC. It encodes CASGDPVLYEQYF.